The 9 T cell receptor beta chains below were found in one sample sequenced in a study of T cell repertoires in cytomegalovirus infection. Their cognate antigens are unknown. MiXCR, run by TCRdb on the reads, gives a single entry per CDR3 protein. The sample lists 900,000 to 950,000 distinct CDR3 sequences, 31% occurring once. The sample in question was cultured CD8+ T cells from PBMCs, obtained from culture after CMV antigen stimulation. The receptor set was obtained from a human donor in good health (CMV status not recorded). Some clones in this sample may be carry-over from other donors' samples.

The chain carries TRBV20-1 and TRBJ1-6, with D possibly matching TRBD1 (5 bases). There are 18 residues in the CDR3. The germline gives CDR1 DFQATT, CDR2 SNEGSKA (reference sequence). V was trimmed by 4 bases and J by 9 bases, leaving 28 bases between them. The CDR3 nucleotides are TGCAGTGCTACCCTCCAATCCCAGGGTATTGCCTTTGGTTCACCCCTCCACTTT. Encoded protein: CSATLQSQGIAFGSPLHF.

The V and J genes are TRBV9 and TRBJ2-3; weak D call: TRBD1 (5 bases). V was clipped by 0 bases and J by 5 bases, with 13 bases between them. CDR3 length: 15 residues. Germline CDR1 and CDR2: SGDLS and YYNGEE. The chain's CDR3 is CASSVGQGSIDTQYF. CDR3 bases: TGTGCCAGCAGCGTAGGGCAGGGCTCCATAGATACGCAGTATTTT.

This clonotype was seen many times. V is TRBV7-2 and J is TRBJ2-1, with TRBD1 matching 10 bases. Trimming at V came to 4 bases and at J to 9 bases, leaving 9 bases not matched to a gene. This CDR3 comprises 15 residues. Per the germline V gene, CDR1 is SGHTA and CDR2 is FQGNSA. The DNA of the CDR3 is TGTGCCAGCAGCTCTTTAGACAGGGGGCTGTTTGAGCAGTTCTTC. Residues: CASSSLDRGLFEQFF.

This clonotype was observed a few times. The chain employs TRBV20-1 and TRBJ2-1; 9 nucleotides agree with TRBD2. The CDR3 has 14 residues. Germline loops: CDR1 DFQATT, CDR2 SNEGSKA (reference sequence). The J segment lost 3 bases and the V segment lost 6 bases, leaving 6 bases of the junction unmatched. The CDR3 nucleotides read TGCAGTGCCCAAGCGGGGGGTTTCTACAATGAGCAGTTCTTC. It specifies CSAQAGGFYNEQFF.

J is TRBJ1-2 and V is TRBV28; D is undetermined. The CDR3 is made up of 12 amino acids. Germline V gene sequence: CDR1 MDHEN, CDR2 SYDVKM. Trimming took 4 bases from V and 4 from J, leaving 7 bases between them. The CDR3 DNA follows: TGTGCCAGCAGTTACAACATCTATGGCTACACCTTC. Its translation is CASSYNIYGYTF.

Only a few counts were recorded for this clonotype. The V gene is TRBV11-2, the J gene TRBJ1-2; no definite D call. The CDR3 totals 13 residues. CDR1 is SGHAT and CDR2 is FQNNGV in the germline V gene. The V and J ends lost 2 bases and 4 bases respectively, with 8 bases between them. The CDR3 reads CASSLTSAYGYTF. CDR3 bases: TGTGCCAGCAGCTTAACCTCCGCCTATGGCTACACCTTC.

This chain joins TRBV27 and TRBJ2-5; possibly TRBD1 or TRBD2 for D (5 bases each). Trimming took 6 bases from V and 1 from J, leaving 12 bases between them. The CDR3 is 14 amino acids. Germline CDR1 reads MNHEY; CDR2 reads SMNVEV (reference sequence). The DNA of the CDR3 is TGTGCCAGCAGCCGAGGGGCACTCCAAGAGACCCAGTACTTC. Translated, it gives CASSRGALQETQYF.

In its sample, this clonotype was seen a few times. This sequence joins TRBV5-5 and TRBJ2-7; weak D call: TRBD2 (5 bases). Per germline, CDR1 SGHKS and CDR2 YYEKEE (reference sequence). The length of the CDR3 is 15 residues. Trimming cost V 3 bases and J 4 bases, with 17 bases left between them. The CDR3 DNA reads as TGTGCCAGCAGCTCCGATACGGACGGGGAGTACGAGCAGTACTTC. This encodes CASSSDTDGEYEQYF. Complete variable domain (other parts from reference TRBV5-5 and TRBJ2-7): DAGVTQSPTHLIKTRGQQVTLRCSPISGHKSVSWYQQVLGQGPQFIFQYYEKEERGRGNFPDRFSARQFPNYSSELNVNALLLGDSALYLCASSSDTDGEYEQYFGPGTRLTVT.

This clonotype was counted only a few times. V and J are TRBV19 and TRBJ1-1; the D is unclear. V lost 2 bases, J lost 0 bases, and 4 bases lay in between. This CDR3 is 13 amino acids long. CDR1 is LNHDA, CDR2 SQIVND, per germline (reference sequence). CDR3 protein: CASSIFVNTEAFF. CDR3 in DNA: TGTGCCAGTAGTATATTCGTGAACACTGAAGCTTTCTTT.